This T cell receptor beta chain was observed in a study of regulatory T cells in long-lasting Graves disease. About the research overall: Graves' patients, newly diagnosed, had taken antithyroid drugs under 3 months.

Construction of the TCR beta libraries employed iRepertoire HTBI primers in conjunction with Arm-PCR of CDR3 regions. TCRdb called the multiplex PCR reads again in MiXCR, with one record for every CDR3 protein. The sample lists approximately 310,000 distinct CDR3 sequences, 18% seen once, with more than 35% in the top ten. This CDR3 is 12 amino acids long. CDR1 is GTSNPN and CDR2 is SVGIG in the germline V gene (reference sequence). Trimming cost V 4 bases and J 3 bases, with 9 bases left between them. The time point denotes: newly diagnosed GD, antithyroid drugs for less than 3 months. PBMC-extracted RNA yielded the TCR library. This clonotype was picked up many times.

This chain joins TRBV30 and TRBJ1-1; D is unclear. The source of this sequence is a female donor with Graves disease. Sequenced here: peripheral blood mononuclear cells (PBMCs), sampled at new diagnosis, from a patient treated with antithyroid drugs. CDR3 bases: TGTGCCTGGACCAAGGACCACACTGAAGCTTTCTTT. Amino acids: CAWTKDHTEAFF.